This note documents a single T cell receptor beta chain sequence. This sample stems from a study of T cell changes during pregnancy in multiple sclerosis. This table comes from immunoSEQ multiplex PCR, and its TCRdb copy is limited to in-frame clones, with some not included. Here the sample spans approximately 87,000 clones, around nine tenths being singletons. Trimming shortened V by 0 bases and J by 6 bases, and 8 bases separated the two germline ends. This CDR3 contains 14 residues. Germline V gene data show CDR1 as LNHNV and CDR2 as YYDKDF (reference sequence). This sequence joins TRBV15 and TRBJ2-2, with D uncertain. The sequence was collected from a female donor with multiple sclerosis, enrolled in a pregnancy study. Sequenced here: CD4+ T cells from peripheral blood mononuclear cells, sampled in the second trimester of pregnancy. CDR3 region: CATSRDVGAGELFF. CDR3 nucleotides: TGTGCCACCAGCAGAGATGTGGGCGCCGGGGAGCTGTTTTTT. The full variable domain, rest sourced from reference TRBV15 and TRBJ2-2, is DAMVIQNPRYQVTQFGKPVTLSCSQTLNHNVMYWYQQKSSQAPKLLFHYYDKDFNNEADTPDNFQSRRPNTSFCFLDIRSPGLGDTAMYLCATSRDVGAGELFFGEGSRLTVL.